The rows below give T cell receptor beta chains drawn from one sample of a study of T cell repertoires in cytomegalovirus infection. TCRdb recomputed calls from the reads with MiXCR, one row per CDR3 protein. The data show just under 550,000 distinct CDR3 sequences, with 26% seen just once and roughly 13% held by the top ten. Sequences were obtained from PBMCs. These receptor sequences come from a human donor in good health (CMV status not recorded). Some clones in this sample may be carry-over from other donors' samples. CDR3s include the opening cysteine and the closing phenylalanine or tryptophan. The D gene is left open where the match is weak. A clone size is listed for some rows: how often the clone was seen (once, few, many), or a class if it is expanded.

clone size | D gene | J gene | V gene | CDR3 protein | CDR3 DNA
once | . | TRBJ1-4 | TRBV24-1 | CATGDAREKLFF | TGTGCCACCGGTGATGCTCGAGAAAAACTGTTTTTT
once | . | TRBJ1-1 | TRBV5-4 | CASSSDKPEAFF | TGTGCCAGCAGTTCCGACAAACCTGAAGCTTTCTTT
few | TRBD2 | TRBJ2-1 | TRBV6-2/TRBV6-3 | CASSPPRGAGGHNEQFF | TGTGCCAGCAGCCCACCGCGGGGAGCGGGAGGTCACAATGAGCAGTTCTTC
many | TRBD2 | TRBJ2-7 | TRBV4-2 | CASSQETSGLTYEQYF | TGTGCCAGCAGCCAAGAGACTAGCGGATTAACCTACGAGCAGTACTTC
many | . | TRBJ2-7 | TRBV7-2 | CASSLGPIYEQYF | TGTGCCAGCAGCTTGGGACCAATCTACGAGCAGTACTTC
many | . | TRBJ1-1 | TRBV28 | CASSGTSEVVVAFF | TGTGCCAGCAGTGGGACATCTGAAGTAGTGGTGGCTTTCTTT
few | TRBD2 | TRBJ2-1 | TRBV4-1 | CASSQTPTSDLEQFF | TGCGCCAGCAGCCAAACCCCTACTAGCGACTTGGAGCAGTTCTTC
many | . | TRBJ2-1 | TRBV7-2 | CASSYRTDYNEQFF | TGTGCCAGCAGCTACCGGACAGACTACAATGAGCAGTTCTTC
many | . | TRBJ2-7 | TRBV7-2 | CASSPYYEQYF | TGTGCCAGCAGTCCTTACTACGAGCAGTACTTC
. | . | TRBJ1-5 | TRBV6-4 | CASSVQENQPQHF | TGTGCCAGCAGTGTTCAGGAGAATCAGCCCCAGCATTTT
. | TRBD2 | TRBJ2-3 | TRBV18 | CASSPKTSGAGTDTQYF | TGTGCCAGCTCACCAAAGACTAGCGGGGCTGGCACAGATACGCAGTATTTT
. | . | TRBJ2-1 | TRBV7-2 | CASSLCLGGPYNEQFF | TGTGCCAGCAGCTTATGTTTGGGAGGCCCCTACAATGAGCAGTTCTTC
few | . | TRBJ1-1 | TRBV5-1 | CASSTTLNRDTEAFF | TGCGCCAGCAGCACCACTCTGAACAGGGACACTGAAGCTTTCTTT
few | TRBD1 | TRBJ1-1 | TRBV19 | CASSWDRANTEAFF | TGTGCCAGTAGTTGGGACAGGGCGAACACTGAAGCTTTCTTT
. | . | TRBJ1-2 | TRBV29-1 | CSVEDLETLYGYTF | TGCAGCGTTGAAGACTTGGAGACACTGTATGGCTACACCTTC
. | . | TRBJ1-2 | TRBV28 | CASRNWDRNYGYTF | TGTGCCAGCAGGAACTGGGACCGAAACTATGGCTACACCTTC
. | TRBD1 | TRBJ2-7 | TRBV10-3 | CASGADNPGQGGEQYF | TGTGCCAGCGGCGCCGATAACCCGGGACAGGGTGGCGAGCAGTACTTC
. | . | TRBJ2-5 | TRBV7-6 | CASSLAPRGTQYF | TGTGCCAGCAGCTTAGCCCCCCGGGGGACCCAGTACTTC
. | . | TRBJ1-6 | TRBV18 | CASSLRDTDSPLHF | TGTGCCAGCTCACTGCGGGACACCGATTCACCCCTCCACTTT
. | TRBD2 | TRBJ2-7 | TRBV6-2/TRBV6-3 | CASRETSGDSYEQYF | TGTGCCAGCAGGGAAACTAGCGGGGACTCCTACGAGCAGTACTTC
. | . | TRBJ2-3 | TRBV11-3 | CASSQGQGMTTDTQYF | TGTGCCAGCAGCCAAGGTCAGGGAATGACAACAGATACGCAGTATTTT
. | TRBD2 | TRBJ2-1 | TRBV28 | CASSPPIAGAYEQFF | TGTGCCAGCAGTCCCCCCATAGCGGGAGCTTATGAGCAGTTCTTC
. | TRBD1 | TRBJ1-5 | TRBV5-6 | CASSRRNRGRGNQPQHF | TGTGCCAGCAGCCGACGAAACAGGGGTAGAGGCAATCAGCCCCAGCATTTT